This passage covers 23 T cell receptor beta chains from one sample sequenced in a study of read filtering for tumor transcriptome and immune sequencing. Molecular barcoded adaptors covering alpha/delta and beta/gamma chains were used on approximately 400 ng RNA. TCRdb used MiXCR to reprocess the reads, holding one entry per CDR3 protein. The data contain some 130,000 distinct CDR3 sequences, 13% of them seen just once; the ten biggest clones take up 11%. Sequencing was done on a sample of a population of CD138-negative cells sorted from bone marrow. The receptors shown here come from a donor over 35 with multiple myeloma.

This clonotype showed up just a few times. The chain carries TRBV12-3 or TRBV12-4 and TRBJ1-2, with D hard to call. This CDR3 is 13 amino acids long. V gave up 3 bases and J gave up 3 bases, with 8 bases separating them. The CDR3 loop reads CASSLVADYGYTF. CDR3 in DNA: TGTGCCAGCAGTTTGGTGGCAGACTATGGCTACACCTTC.

This clonotype was picked up a small number of times. This may be a read error: a much more frequent sequence differs by one nucleotide. The chain joins TRBV7-9 to TRBJ2-1, with 8 bases matching TRBD2. This CDR3 has 16 residues. The trim removed 6 bases at V and 3 bases at J, leaving 10 bases unmatched. Germline V CDR1 and CDR2: SEHNR, FQNEAQ (reference sequence). CDR3: CASRESGSRFYNEQFF. The CDR3 nucleotides read TGTGCCAGCAGGGAAAGCGGGAGTCGGTTCTACAATGAGCAGTTCTTC.

This clonotype was detected many times. The chain's CDR3 is CASSRDIGENEQFF. CDR3 nucleotide sequence: TGTGCCAGCAGCCGGGATATAGGCGAGAATGAGCAGTTCTTC. This chain connects TRBV6-1 to TRBJ2-1; a weak D match, TRBD2 (5 bases). Germline-derived CDR1 and CDR2 are MNHNS and SASEGT. The CDR3 totals 14 residues. V shed 6 bases and J shed 7 bases, with 16 bases lying between them.

This clonotype has ten or more counts. J is TRBJ1-5 and V is TRBV5-1; D gene uncertain. This CDR3 is built from 14 residues. V dropped 0 bases and J dropped 9 bases, with 13 bases sitting between them. Looked up from germline, CDR1 is SGHRS and CDR2 is YFSETQ. CDR3: CASSLDGRGGPQHF. The CDR3 DNA is TGCGCCAGCAGCTTGGATGGACGGGGTGGGCCCCAGCATTTT.

This clonotype occurred a few times. The chain employs TRBV18 and TRBJ2-5; no clear D. The CDR3 has 12 amino acids. The germline CDR1 and CDR2 sequences are KGHSH and LQKENI. Between the trimmed V and J ends, which lost 6 bases and 5 bases, there was a span of 10 bases. The CDR3 DNA follows: TGTGCCAGCTCCCCCAACCTGGAGACCCAGTACTTC. It translates to CASSPNLETQYF.

This clonotype was observed many times. The chain has TRBV30 and TRBJ2-3, with 9 bases that match TRBD1. CDR3 length equals 13 residues. The ends lost 5 bases at V and 4 bases at J; junction bases unmatched: 4. CDR1 and CDR2 from the germline V gene are GTSNPN and SVGIG (reference sequence). CDR3 sequence: CAWAYRGPDTQYF. CDR3 DNA sequence: TGTGCCTGGGCGTACAGGGGGCCAGATACGCAGTATTTT.

Note on this clonotype: At one of its ends the junction is not consistent with the germline gene, which may arise from a read error. The rearrangement joins TRBV11-2 to TRBJ2-2; 7 nucleotides align to TRBD1. The CDR3 loop spans 15 amino acids. Germline CDR1 reads SGHAT; CDR2 reads FQNNGV. CDR3 protein: CACSLTGSGTGELFF. DNA of the CDR3: TGTGCCTGCAGCTTGACAGGGTCGGGCACCGGGGAGCTGTTTTTT.

This clonotype was seen repeatedly, ten times or more. The chain is built from TRBV6-6 and TRBJ2-3; 10 bases are a match to TRBD1. Germline trimming cut 11 bases from V and 2 bases from J; bases unmatched to any gene: 4. CDR1 is MNHNY, CDR2 SVGAGI, per germline (reference sequence). CDR3 size: 13 residues. In DNA, the CDR3 is TGTGCCTGCCGACAGGGGGCCACAGATACGCAGTATTTT. It yields the protein CACRQGATDTQYF.

This clonotype was seen at least ten times. V usage is TRBV11-2 and J usage is TRBJ2-2, with D possibly matching TRBD1 (5 bases). CDR1 and CDR2 from the germline V gene are SGHAT and FQNNGV. V lost 4 bases and J 5 bases, leaving 17 bases between the germline ends. The CDR3 loop spans 16 amino acids. In DNA, the CDR3 is TGTGCCAGCAGCTCAGAGCAGGGTTTTAGTACCGGGGAGCTGTTTTTT. It codes for CASSSEQGFSTGELFF.

This clonotype was picked up many times. The CDR3, as DNA: TGTGCCAGCAGCCCTAGCGGGGACTCCTACGAGCAGTACTTC. This encodes CASSPSGDSYEQYF. The chain couples TRBV4-2 to TRBJ2-7; TRBD2 aligns across 9 bases. This CDR3 comprises 14 residues. Trimming took 4 bases from V and 0 from J; bases not matched to a gene: 1. The V gene's germline CDR1 is LGHNA and CDR2 YNFKEQ.

This clonotype came up many times. This sequence joins TRBV7-8 and TRBJ2-2; 10 bases map to TRBD1. V lost 4 bases and J lost 4; bases outside the gene matches: 9. CDR3 length: 17 amino acids. Germline lookup yields CDR1 SGHVS and CDR2 FQNEAQ. The CDR3, as DNA: TGTGCCAGCAGCTCCCGGGACAGGGGAGTAGTCACCGGGGAGCTGTTTTTT. Residues: CASSSRDRGVVTGELFF.

V and J are TRBV11-2 and TRBJ2-2, with D perhaps matching TRBD1 (5 bases). Trimming stripped 5 bases from V and 7 bases from J, with 14 bases between. The CDR3 extends over 14 amino acids. The germline CDR1 and CDR2 sequences are SGHAT and FQNNGV. CDR3 region: CASSRRVGGGELFF. CDR3 bases: TGTGCCAGCAGCCGCAGGGTGGGCGGCGGGGAGCTGTTTTTT.

The sample holds many counts of this clonotype. This rearrangement joins TRBV7-2 to TRBJ2-3, with 10 bases matching TRBD2. CDR3 length: 18 amino acids. CDR1 is SGHTA, CDR2 FQGNSA, per germline. V lost 2 bases and J lost 0; bases outside the gene matches: 8. This chain's CDR3 is CASSLQLAGLYSTDTQYF. The CDR3 DNA is TGTGCCAGCAGCTTACAACTAGCGGGACTCTATAGCACAGATACGCAGTATTTT.

To note about this clonotype: One junction end does not reproduce the germline sequence, and a read error may be involved. CDR3 DNA: TGTGCCAGCAGCCACACCGACAGGCCAGGGGAGCTGTTTTTT. Protein product: CASSHTDRPGELFF. The chain carries TRBV4-1 and TRBJ2-2; D perhaps matches TRBD1 (6 bases). There are 14 residues in the CDR3. CDR1 and CDR2 (germline): MGHRA, YSYEKL.

In its sample, this clonotype was seen many times. The gene calls are TRBV20-1 and TRBJ1-1; TRBD1 might be the D (5 bases). CDR1 is DFQATT, CDR2 SNEGSKA, per germline (reference sequence). The CDR3 has 15 residues. V was shortened by 6 bases and J by 0 bases, with 17 bases between the two germline ends. This CDR3 is CSAQRMEGLNTEAFF. The CDR3 nucleotides are TGCAGTGCCCAAAGGATGGAGGGGCTGAACACTGAAGCTTTCTTT.

This clonotype was observed at least ten times. The J gene is TRBJ1-3, the V gene TRBV18; 8 positions match TRBD1. The V gene's germline CDR1 is KGHSH and CDR2 LQKENI. Trimming removed 4 bases from V and 6 bases from J; junction bases left unmatched: 5. The CDR3 covers 14 residues. CDR3 bases: TGTGCCAGCTCACAGGGACAGGAGAAAAACACCATATATTTT. This codes for CASSQGQEKNTIYF.

This clonotype was detected ten times or more. The gene calls are TRBV27 and TRBJ2-1, with TRBD2 identical over 9 bases. Germline CDR1 MNHEY, CDR2 SMNVEV (reference sequence). The length of the CDR3 is 19 residues. The V gene end was trimmed by 3 bases and the J gene end by 0 bases; junction bases not matched to a gene: 12. Here the CDR3 reads CASSLASGNTFSSYNEQFF. In DNA form, the CDR3 reads TGTGCCAGCAGTTTGGCTAGCGGGAACACCTTTTCCTCCTACAATGAGCAGTTCTTC.

This clonotype was seen at least ten times. The rearrangement uses TRBV27 and TRBJ2-1, with 11 bases identical to TRBD2. The CDR3 contains 14 residues. V lost 6 bases, J lost 7 bases, and 5 bases stayed unmatched. Per the germline V gene, CDR1 is MNHEY and CDR2 is SMNVEV (reference sequence). CDR3 nucleotide sequence: TGTGCCAGCAGCCGACTAGCGGGGACGAATGAGCAGTTCTTC. Amino acids: CASSRLAGTNEQFF.

This clonotype was seen at least ten times. The J gene is TRBJ2-4, the V gene TRBV11-2, with D perhaps TRBD2 (5 bases). This CDR3 has 14 residues. The V gene lost 6 bases and the J gene lost 3 bases, with 12 bases spanning the gap. Germline V CDR1 and CDR2: SGHAT, FQNNGV. The DNA of the CDR3 is TGTGCCAGCAGGATCCCGGGATACAAAAACATTCAGTACTTC. This gives the protein CASRIPGYKNIQYF.

Details on this clonotype: A much larger clone lies a single base off, so this may be a read error. The chain has TRBV12-3 or TRBV12-4 and TRBJ1-1; perhaps TRBD1 as D (5 bases). CDR3 length equals 13 residues. CDR3 sequence reads: CASSLSGNIEAFF. CDR3 sequence (DNA): TGTGCCAGCAGTTTATCAGGGAACATTGAAGCTTTCTTT.

This clonotype has ten or more counts. J is TRBJ1-1 and V is TRBV11-2; the D is unclear. Trimming removed 3 bases at V and 0 bases at J, with 8 bases between. The CDR3 covers 14 residues. Germline V gives CDR1 SGHAT, CDR2 FQNNGV. DNA of the CDR3: TGTGCCAGCAGCTTGGCCGTCATGAACACTGAAGCTTTCTTT. Encoded protein: CASSLAVMNTEAFF. The full variable domain, in which reference TRBV11-2 and TRBJ1-1 provide the parts outside the CDR3, is EAGVAQSPRYKIIEKRQSVAFWCNPISGHATLYWYQQILGQGPKLLIQFQNNGVVDDSQLPKDRFSAERLKGVDSTLKIQPAKLEDSAVYLCASSLAVMNTEAFFGQGTRLTVV.

This clonotype was recorded at least ten times. The genes are TRBV7-3 and TRBJ1-1; D remains unclear. The CDR3 totals 13 residues. From germline, CDR1 is SGHTA and CDR2 FQGTGA. Trimming shortened V by 5 bases and J by 4 bases, and 11 bases separated the two germline ends. Written as DNA, the CDR3 is TGTGCCAGCAGCCTAGAGCTCTTCACTGAAGCTTTCTTT. Translated: CASSLELFTEAFF. The full variable domain, completed using reference TRBV7-3 and TRBJ1-1, is GAGVSQTPSNKVTEKGKYVELRCDPISGHTALYWYRQSLGQGPEFLIYFQGTGAADDSGLPNDRFFAVRPEGSVSTLKIQRTERGDSAVYLCASSLELFTEAFFGQGTRLTVV.

This clonotype was seen repeatedly, ten times or more. The chain combines TRBV6-5 with TRBJ2-1, with D unresolved. V was clipped by 4 bases and J by 0 bases, with 10 bases between them. Germline CDR1 is MNHEY and CDR2 is SVGAGI. The CDR3 length is 15 residues. The CDR3 spells CASSFNSYSYNEQFF. CDR3 in DNA: TGTGCCAGCAGTTTTAACAGTTACTCCTACAATGAGCAGTTCTTC.